A single T cell receptor beta chain is shown here with its context. A much larger clone lies a single base off, so this may be a read error. This same CDR3 is encoded by further DNA sequences in the sample. These data belong to a study of OX40 agonist ivuxolimab in advanced cancers. Repertoires were generated with immunoSEQ multiplex PCR, while TCRdb's copy carries only in-frame clones and drops some. There are 48,000 or so clones in the sample; approximately 86% occur only once, and 1.5% to 2% lies in the top ten. The input for sequencing was CD4+ or CD8+ T cells sorted from blood, taken in a trial of the OX40 agonist ivuxolimab. The sequence was obtained from an adult with an advanced solid tumor such as melanoma, head and neck, liver or kidney cancer.

In nucleotides, the CDR3 is TGTGCCAGCAGTGGGACAGGCGTGAACACTGAAGCTTTCTTT. Translation gives CASSGTGVNTEAFF. V and J are TRBV2 and TRBJ1-1, with 7 bases that match TRBD1. From germline, CDR1 is SNHLY and CDR2 FYNNEI. V gave up 4 bases and J gave up 0 bases; unmatched junction bases: 2. The CDR3 runs to 14 residues.